These T cell receptor beta chains were read from a single sample in a study of blood T cell repertoires in COVID-19. TCRdb's table, derived via immunoSEQ multiplex PCR, lists solely in-frame clones and lacks some. The table lists more than 85,000 clones, more than 90% of them singletons. The sequencing sample was made of peripheral blood. Every receptor here comes from a woman in her forties or fifties with COVID-19, enrolled during active disease. Both conserved end residues are part of each CDR3. The D gene is left open where the match is weak. Not all rows give a size; the values are once, few, many and, for expanded clones, a class.

>TRBV11-3|TRBD2|-|TRBJ2-3
CASSLSSGVGTQYF
TGTGCCAGCAGCTTATCTAGCGGGGTGGGTACGCAGTATTTT
>TRBV12-3/TRBV12-4|TRBD1|-|TRBJ1-1
CASRRGGRPEAFF
TGTGCCAGCAGGCGAGGGGGCAGGCCTGAAGCTTTCTTT
>TRBV2|-|-|TRBJ1-2
CASTEGGYTF
TGTGCCAGCACAGAGGGCGGCTACACCTTC
>TRBV6-2/TRBV6-3|-|-|TRBJ1-6
CASSPVGSSYNSPLHF
TGTGCCAGCAGCCCTGTGGGGAGCTCCTATAATTCACCCCTCCACTTT
>TRBV24-1|TRBD1|-|TRBJ2-5
CATSLRGETQYF
TGTGCCACCAGTCTCAGGGGGGAGACCCAGTACTTC
>TRBV3-1/TRBV3-2|-|few|TRBJ2-7
CASSLGGYEQYF
TGTGCCAGCAGTCTCGGGGGATACGAGCAGTACTTC
>TRBV2|-|-|TRBJ1-5
CASKGDQPQHF
TGTGCCAGCAAGGGGGATCAGCCCCAGCATTTT
>TRBV5-3|TRBD2|-|TRBJ2-1
CARSYGTSGGLSSYNEQFF
TGTGCCAGAAGCTACGGGACTAGCGGGGGCCTAAGCTCCTACAATGAGCAGTTCTTC
>TRBV14|TRBD1|-|TRBJ2-7
CASSQGDSPDTNYEQYF
TGTGCCAGCAGCCAAGGGGACAGCCCCGATACCAACTACGAGCAGTACTTC
>TRBV30|TRBD1|-|TRBJ1-1
CAWSPRGPLNTEAFF
TGTGCCTGGAGTCCCAGGGGGCCATTGAACACTGAAGCTTTCTTT
>TRBV7-8|TRBD1|-|TRBJ1-5
CASSLGQGNQPQHF
TGTGCCAGCAGCTTGGGACAGGGCAATCAGCCCCAGCATTTT
>TRBV11-3|-|-|TRBJ1-1
CASSSRVGSEAFF
TGTGCCAGCAGCTCCAGGGTAGGCTCTGAAGCTTTCTTT
>TRBV25-1|-|few|TRBJ1-1
CASSESNRLNTEAFF
TGTGCCAGCAGTGAATCTAACAGACTGAACACTGAAGCTTTCTTT
>TRBV11-1|-|-|TRBJ1-1
CASNRNTEAFF
TGTGCCAGCAACAGGAACACTGAAGCTTTCTTT
>TRBV30|-|-|TRBJ1-2
CAWSGGLHYGYTF
TGTGCCTGGAGTGGCGGACTACACTATGGCTACACCTTC
>TRBV19|-|once|TRBJ1-5
CASLDGSGAGYSNQPQHF
TGTGCCAGTCTTGATGGCTCGGGAGCAGGGTATAGCAATCAGCCCCAGCATTTT
>TRBV11-2|-|-|TRBJ1-4
CASSLRGGEKLFF
TGTGCCAGCAGCTTAAGAGGAGGTGAAAAACTGTTTTTT